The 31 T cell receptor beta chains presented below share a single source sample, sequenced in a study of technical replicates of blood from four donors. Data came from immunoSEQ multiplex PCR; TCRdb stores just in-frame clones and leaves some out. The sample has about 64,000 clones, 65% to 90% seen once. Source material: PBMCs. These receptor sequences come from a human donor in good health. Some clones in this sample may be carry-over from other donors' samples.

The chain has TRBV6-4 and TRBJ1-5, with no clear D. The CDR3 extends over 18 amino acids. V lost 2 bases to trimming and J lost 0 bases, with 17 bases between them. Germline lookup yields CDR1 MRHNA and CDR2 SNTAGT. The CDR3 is CASSDGLRASYSNQPQHF. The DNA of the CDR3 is TGTGCCAGCAGTGACGGACTTAGGGCTTCCTATAGCAATCAGCCCCAGCATTTT.

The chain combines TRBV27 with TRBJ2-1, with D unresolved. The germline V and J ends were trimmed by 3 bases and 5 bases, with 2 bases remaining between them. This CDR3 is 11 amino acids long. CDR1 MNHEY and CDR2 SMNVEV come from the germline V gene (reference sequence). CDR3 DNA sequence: TGTGCCAGCAGTTTCAACAATGAGCAGTTCTTC. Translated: CASSFNNEQFF.

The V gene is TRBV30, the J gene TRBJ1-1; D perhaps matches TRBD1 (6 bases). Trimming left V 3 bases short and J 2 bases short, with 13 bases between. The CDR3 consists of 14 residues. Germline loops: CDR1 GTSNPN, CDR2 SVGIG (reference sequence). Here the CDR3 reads CAWRKQGINTEAFF. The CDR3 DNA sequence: TGTGCCTGGAGGAAACAGGGAATAAACACTGAAGCTTTCTTT.

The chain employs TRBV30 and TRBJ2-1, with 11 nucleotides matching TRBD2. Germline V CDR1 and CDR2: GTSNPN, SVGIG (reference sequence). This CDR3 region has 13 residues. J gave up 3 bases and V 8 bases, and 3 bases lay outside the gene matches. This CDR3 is CAATSGSYNEQFF. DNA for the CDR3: TGTGCCGCAACTAGCGGGAGCTACAATGAGCAGTTCTTC.

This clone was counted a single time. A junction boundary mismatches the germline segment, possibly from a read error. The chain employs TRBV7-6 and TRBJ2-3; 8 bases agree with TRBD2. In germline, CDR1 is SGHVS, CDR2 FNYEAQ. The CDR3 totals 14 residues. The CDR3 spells CASSLAAGEDTQYF. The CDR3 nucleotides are TGTGCCAGCAGCCTAGCAGCGGGAGAAGATACGCAGTATTTT. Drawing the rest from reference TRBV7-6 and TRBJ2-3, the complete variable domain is GAGVSQSPRYKVTKRGQDVALRCDPISGHVSLYWYRQALGQGPEFLTYFNYEAQQDKSGLPNDRFSAERPEGSISTLTIQRTEQRDSAMYRCASSLAAGEDTQYFGPGTRLTVL.

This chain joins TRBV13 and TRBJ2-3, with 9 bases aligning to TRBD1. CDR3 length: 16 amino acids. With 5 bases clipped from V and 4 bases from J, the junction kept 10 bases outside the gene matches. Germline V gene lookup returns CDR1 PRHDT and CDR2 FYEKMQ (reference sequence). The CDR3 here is CASSRPGTGPPDTQYF. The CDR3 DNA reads TGTGCCAGCAGCCGCCCCGGGACAGGGCCCCCAGATACGCAGTATTTT.

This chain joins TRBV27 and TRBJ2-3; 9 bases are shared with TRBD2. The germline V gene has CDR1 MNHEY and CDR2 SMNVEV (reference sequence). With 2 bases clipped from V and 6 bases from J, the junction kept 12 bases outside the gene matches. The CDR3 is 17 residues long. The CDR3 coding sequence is TGTGCCAGCAGTTTAATGGCTAGCGGGATCCGCCCGGATACGCAGTATTTT. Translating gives CASSLMASGIRPDTQYF.

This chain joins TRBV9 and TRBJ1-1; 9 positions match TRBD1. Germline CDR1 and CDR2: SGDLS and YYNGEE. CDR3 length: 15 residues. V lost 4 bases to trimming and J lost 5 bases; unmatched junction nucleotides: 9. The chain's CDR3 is CASSTGTGRGTEAFF. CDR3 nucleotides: TGTGCCAGCAGCACCGGGACAGGGCGGGGAACTGAAGCTTTCTTT.

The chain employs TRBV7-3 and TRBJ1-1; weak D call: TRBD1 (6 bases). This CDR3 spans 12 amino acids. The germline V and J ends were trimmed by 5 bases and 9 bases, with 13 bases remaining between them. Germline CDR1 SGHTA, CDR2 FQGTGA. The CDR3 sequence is CASSLGGRKAFF. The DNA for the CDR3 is TGTGCCAGCAGCCTAGGGGGACGCAAAGCTTTCTTT.

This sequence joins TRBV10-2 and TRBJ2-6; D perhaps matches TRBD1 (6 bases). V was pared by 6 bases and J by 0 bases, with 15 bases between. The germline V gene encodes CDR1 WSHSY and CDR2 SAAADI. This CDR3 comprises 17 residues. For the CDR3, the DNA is TGCGCCAGCAGGCCGGACAGAACACCCTCTGGGGCCAACGTCCTGACTTTC. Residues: CASRPDRTPSGANVLTF.

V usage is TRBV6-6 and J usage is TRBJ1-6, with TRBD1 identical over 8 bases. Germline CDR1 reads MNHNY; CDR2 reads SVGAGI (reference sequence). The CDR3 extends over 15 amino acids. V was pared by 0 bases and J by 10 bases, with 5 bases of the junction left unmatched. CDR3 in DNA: TGTGCCAGCAGTTACTCCGGACAGGGAAACTCACCCCTCCACTTT. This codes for CASSYSGQGNSPLHF.

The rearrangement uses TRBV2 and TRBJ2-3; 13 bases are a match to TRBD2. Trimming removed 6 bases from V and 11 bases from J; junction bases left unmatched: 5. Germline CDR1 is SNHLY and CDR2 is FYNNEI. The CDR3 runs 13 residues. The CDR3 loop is CASRRTSGGVQYF. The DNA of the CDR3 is TGTGCCAGCAGAAGGACTAGCGGGGGTGTGCAGTATTTT.

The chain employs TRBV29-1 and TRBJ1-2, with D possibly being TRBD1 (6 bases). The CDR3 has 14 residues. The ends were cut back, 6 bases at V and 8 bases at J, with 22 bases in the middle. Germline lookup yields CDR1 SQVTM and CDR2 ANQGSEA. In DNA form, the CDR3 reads TGCAGCGTGGTACCCCGGGACACCCCATGGGGCTACACCTTC. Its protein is CSVVPRDTPWGYTF.

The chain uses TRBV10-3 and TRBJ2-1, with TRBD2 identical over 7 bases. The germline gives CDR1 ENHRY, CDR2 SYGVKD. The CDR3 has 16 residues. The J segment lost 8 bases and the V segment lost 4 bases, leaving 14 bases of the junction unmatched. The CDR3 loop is CAISGSQRGTWDEQFF. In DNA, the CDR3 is TGTGCCATCAGTGGGTCACAGCGGGGAACGTGGGATGAGCAGTTCTTC.

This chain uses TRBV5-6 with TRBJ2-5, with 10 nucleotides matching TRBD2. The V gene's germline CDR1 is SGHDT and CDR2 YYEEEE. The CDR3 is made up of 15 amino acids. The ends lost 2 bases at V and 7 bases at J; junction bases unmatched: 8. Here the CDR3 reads CASSLSAAGGGTQYF. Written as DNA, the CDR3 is TGTGCCAGCAGCTTATCCGCAGCGGGAGGGGGGACCCAGTACTTC.

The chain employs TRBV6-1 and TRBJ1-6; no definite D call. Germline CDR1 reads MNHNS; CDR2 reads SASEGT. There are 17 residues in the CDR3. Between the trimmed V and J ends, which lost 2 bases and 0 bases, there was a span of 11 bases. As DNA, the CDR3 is TGTGCCAGCAGTGAATATACGGGGAGCTCCTATAATTCACCCCTCCACTTT. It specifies CASSEYTGSSYNSPLHF.

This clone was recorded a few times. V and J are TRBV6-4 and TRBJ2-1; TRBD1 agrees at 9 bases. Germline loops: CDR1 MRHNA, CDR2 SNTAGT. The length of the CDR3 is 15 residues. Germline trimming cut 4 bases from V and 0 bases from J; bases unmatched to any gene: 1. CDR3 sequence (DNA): TGTGCCAGCAGTGGGGGACAGGGCTCCTACAATGAGCAGTTCTTC. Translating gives CASSGGQGSYNEQFF.

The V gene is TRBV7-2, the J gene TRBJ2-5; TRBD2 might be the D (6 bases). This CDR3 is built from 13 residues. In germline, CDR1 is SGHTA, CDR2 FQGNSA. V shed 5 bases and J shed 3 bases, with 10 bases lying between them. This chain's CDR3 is CASSTTREETQYF. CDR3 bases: TGTGCCAGCAGCACGACTAGGGAAGAGACCCAGTACTTC.

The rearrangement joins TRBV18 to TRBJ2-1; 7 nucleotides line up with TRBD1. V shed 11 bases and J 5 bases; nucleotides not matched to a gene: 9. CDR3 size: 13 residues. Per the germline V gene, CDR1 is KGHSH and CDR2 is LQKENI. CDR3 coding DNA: TGTGCCGGCGTGGGACAGAAACACAATGAGCAGTTCTTC. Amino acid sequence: CAGVGQKHNEQFF. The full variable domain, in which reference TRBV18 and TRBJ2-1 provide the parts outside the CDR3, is NAGVMQNPRHLVRRRGQEARLRCSPMKGHSHVYWYRQLPEEGLKFMVYLQKENIIDESGMPKERFSAEFPKEGPSILRIQQVVRGDSAAYFCAGVGQKHNEQFFGPGTRLTVL.

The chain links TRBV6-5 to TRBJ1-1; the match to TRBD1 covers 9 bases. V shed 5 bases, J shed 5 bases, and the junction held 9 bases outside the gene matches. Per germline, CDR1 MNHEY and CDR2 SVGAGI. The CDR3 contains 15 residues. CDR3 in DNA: TGTGCCAGCAGTCCCCCCGACAGGGGGAGGACTGAAGCTTTCTTT. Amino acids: CASSPPDRGRTEAFF.

The CDR3 nucleotides are TGTGCCAGCAGCACAGGGTTAAACTATGGCTACACCTTC. The encoded protein is CASSTGLNYGYTF. V is TRBV6-5 and J is TRBJ1-2; D is perhaps TRBD1 (6 bases). The CDR3 runs 13 residues. V was pared by 6 bases and J by 2 bases, with 10 bases between. Germline V gives CDR1 MNHEY, CDR2 SVGAGI.

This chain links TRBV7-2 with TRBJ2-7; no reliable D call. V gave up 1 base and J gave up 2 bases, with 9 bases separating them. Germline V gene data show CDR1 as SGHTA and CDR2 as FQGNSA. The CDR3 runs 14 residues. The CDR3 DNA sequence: TGTGCCAGCAGCTTAGAGTCCCCAGCCTACGAGCAGTACTTC. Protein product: CASSLESPAYEQYF.

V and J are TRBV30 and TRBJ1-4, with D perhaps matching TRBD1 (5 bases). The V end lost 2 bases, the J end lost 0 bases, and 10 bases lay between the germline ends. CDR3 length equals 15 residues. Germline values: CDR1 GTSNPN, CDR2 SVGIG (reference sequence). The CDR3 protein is CAWSPGGSTNEKLFF. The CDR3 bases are TGTGCCTGGAGTCCCGGGGGATCAACTAATGAAAAACTGTTTTTT.

CDR3 bases: TGTGCCAGCAGTGAACGGGGGGTCCGGGAGACCCAGTACTTC. Translated, it gives CASSERGVRETQYF. The chain joins TRBV2 to TRBJ2-5; 7 bases map to TRBD2. The CDR3 contains 14 residues. Germline CDR1 SNHLY, CDR2 FYNNEI. Losses at the gene ends were 2 bases for V and 5 bases for J; bases not matched to a gene: 5.

The CDR3 is CASSLGELGKNIQYF. For the CDR3, the DNA is TGTGCCAGCAGCCTAGGGGAGTTAGGCAAAAACATTCAGTACTTC. This chain joins TRBV9 and TRBJ2-4; the D gene could be TRBD1 or TRBD2 (5 bases each). The length of the CDR3 is 15 residues. Trimming shortened V by 4 bases and J by 3 bases, and 14 bases separated the two germline ends. CDR1 is SGDLS, CDR2 YYNGEE, per germline.

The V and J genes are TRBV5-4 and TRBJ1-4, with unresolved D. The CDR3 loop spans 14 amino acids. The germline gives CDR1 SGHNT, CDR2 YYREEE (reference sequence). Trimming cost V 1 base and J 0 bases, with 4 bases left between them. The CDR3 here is CASSLTATNEKLFF. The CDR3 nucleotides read TGTGCCAGCAGCTTGACTGCAACTAATGAAAAACTGTTTTTT.

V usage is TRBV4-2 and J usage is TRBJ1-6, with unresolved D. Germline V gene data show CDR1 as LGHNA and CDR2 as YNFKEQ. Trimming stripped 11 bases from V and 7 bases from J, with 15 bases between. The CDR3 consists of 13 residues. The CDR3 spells CAGGLKKNSPLHF. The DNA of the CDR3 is TGTGCCGGTGGGCTCAAGAAAAATTCACCCCTCCACTTT.

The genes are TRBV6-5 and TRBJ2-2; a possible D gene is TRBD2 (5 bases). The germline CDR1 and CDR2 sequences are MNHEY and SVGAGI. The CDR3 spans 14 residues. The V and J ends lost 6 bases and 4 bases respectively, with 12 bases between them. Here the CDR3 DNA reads TGTGCCAGCAGCCACGGGGAACGCACCGGGGAGCTGTTTTTT. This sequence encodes CASSHGERTGELFF.

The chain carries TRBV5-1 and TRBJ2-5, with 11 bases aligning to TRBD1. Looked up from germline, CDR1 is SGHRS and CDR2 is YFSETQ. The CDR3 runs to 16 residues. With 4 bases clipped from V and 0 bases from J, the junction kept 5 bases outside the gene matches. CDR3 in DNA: TGCGCCAGCAGCAACCGGGACAGGGGGTACCAAGAGACCCAGTACTTC. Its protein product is CASSNRDRGYQETQYF.

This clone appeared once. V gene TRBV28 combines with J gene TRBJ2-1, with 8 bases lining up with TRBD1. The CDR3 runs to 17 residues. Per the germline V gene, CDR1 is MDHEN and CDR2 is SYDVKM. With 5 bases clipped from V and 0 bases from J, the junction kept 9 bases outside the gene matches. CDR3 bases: TGTGCCAGCAGTCCCCGACAGGGGCCCAGCTCCTACAATGAGCAGTTCTTC. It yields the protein CASSPRQGPSSYNEQFF.

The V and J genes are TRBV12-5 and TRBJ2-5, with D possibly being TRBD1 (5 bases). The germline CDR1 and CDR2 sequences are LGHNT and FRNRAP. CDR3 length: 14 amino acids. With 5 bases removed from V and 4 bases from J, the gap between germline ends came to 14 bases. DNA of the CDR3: TGTGCTAGTGGTACCCCAGGGTTCCCAGAGACCCAGTACTTC. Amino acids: CASGTPGFPETQYF.